The 13 T cell receptor beta chains below were found in one sample sequenced in a study of T cells in Graves' hyperthyroidism and ophthalmopathy. It was RNA transcripts that yielded the amplified TCR beta CDR3 regions. Primed by the HTBI set, a first-round RT-PCR was run on the TCR CDR3. TCRdb reprocessed the multiplex PCR reads with MiXCR, giving one entry per CDR3 protein. The sample has about 98,000 distinct CDR3 sequences; approximately 39% are singletons. Sample: peripheral blood or thyroid tissue (not recorded which). These receptors were collected from a woman in her thirties with Graves' hyperthyroidism.

This clonotype was picked up many times. The chain joins TRBV7-6 to TRBJ1-4; D is unclear. This CDR3 spans 13 amino acids. Germline assignment: CDR1 SGHVS and CDR2 FNYEAQ. Trimming removed 0 bases at V and 11 bases at J, with 10 bases between. The CDR3 here is CASSLARWTKLFF. In DNA form, the CDR3 reads TGTGCCAGCAGCTTAGCGCGTTGGACCAAACTGTTTTTT.

The chain has TRBV20-1 and TRBJ2-5, with D tentatively TRBD1 (6 bases). Germline V gene sequence: CDR1 DFQATT, CDR2 SNEGSKA (reference sequence). V shed 2 bases and J shed 5 bases, with 12 bases lying between them. The CDR3 runs 13 residues. As DNA, the CDR3 is TGCAGTGCTAGACCAGGGGCCAGCGAGACCCAGTACTTC. It specifies CSARPGASETQYF.

In this sample, this clonotype turned up many times. CDR3 sequence: CASSLMVGQPQHF. In DNA, the CDR3 is TGTGCCAGCAGCTTAATGGTGGGTCAGCCCCAGCATTTT. The rearrangement links TRBV5-5 to TRBJ1-5; D not resolved. The CDR3 sequence is 13 residues long. V shed 2 bases and J shed 6 bases, with 9 bases lying between them. Germline CDR1 and CDR2: SGHKS and YYEKEE (reference sequence).

The table lists this clonotype with many counts. This chain links TRBV27 with TRBJ2-7, with D hard to call. Trimming pared 2 bases from V and 3 bases from J, leaving 11 bases between. This CDR3 spans 14 amino acids. The V gene's germline CDR1 is MNHEY and CDR2 SMNVEV (reference sequence). The CDR3 DNA is TGTGCCAGCAGTTTAACCGAAAGGCACTACGAGCAGTACTTC. It codes for CASSLTERHYEQYF.

This clonotype occurred many times. This sequence joins TRBV12-3 or TRBV12-4 and TRBJ2-7, with TRBD1 matching over 7 bases. The length of the CDR3 is 16 residues. V shed 4 bases and J 5 bases; nucleotides not matched to a gene: 14. CDR3 bases: TGTGCCAGCAGTTCCCTGGGCAGAAGGGACAGCAACGAGCAGTACTTC. Its translation: CASSSLGRRDSNEQYF.

This clonotype has a count of ten or more. The V gene is TRBV2, the J gene TRBJ2-5; D gene unclear. Between the trimmed V and J ends, which lost 8 bases and 4 bases, there was a span of 5 bases. The CDR3 consists of 10 residues. CDR1 and CDR2 from the germline V gene are SNHLY and FYNNEI. The CDR3 region is CASGGETQYF. Here the CDR3 DNA reads TGTGCCAGCGGCGGAGAGACCCAGTACTTC.

This clonotype was seen only once. The chain uses TRBV7-3 and TRBJ1-2; D not resolved. Germline V lookup: CDR1 SGHTA, CDR2 FQGTGA. Trimming removed 0 bases at V and 3 bases at J, with 11 bases between. The CDR3 is 15 amino acids. CDR3 loop: CASSLTRSGDYGYTF. CDR3 bases: TGTGCCAGCAGCTTAACAAGGAGCGGGGACTATGGCTACACCTTC.

The rearrangement joins TRBV20-1 to TRBJ2-5, with 8 nucleotides matching TRBD2. The CDR3 consists of 12 residues. Per germline, CDR1 DFQATT and CDR2 SNEGSKA (reference sequence). V shed 6 bases and J 8 bases; nucleotides not matched to a gene: 8. CDR3 sequence (DNA): TGCAGTGCAGAAGCGGGAGAGGCTACCCAGTACTTC. Its translation: CSAEAGEATQYF.

In this sample, this clonotype turned up many times. V gene TRBV7-9 combines with J gene TRBJ2-5; D is perhaps TRBD2 (6 bases). Trimming removed 5 bases from V and 0 bases from J, with 13 bases in between. The CDR3 covers 15 residues. Germline loops: CDR1 SEHNR, CDR2 FQNEAQ (reference sequence). The CDR3: CASSLHGSDQETQYF. Written as DNA, the CDR3 is TGTGCCAGCAGCCTACACGGGAGCGACCAAGAGACCCAGTACTTC.

This rearrangement joins TRBV7-2 to TRBJ2-3; 9 bases map to TRBD2. The CDR3 is 17 residues long. V lost 5 bases, J lost 3 bases, and 12 bases stayed unmatched. The V gene's germline CDR1 is SGHTA and CDR2 FQGNSA. In DNA form, the CDR3 reads TGTGCCAGCAGCCGTTATAGCGGGAGTCTAGTGACAGATACGCAGTATTTT. As protein: CASSRYSGSLVTDTQYF.

This clonotype has a count of ten or more. The V call is TRBV7-2, the J call TRBJ1-5; D not certain. Trimming shortened V by 2 bases and J by 5 bases, and 13 bases separated the two germline ends. The germline V gene has CDR1 SGHTA and CDR2 FQGNSA. CDR3 length: 15 residues. CDR3 bases: TGTGCCAGCAGCTTATATGGTGGCCCATATCAGCCCCAGCATTTT. It is translated as CASSLYGGPYQPQHF.

This clonotype came up many times. The chain carries TRBV7-9 and TRBJ2-7, with D perhaps TRBD1 (5 bases). The CDR3 extends over 16 amino acids. CDR1 is SEHNR and CDR2 is FQNEAQ in the germline V gene (reference sequence). Trimming pared 4 bases from V and 1 base from J, leaving 17 bases between. The CDR3 DNA reads TGTGCCAGCAGCTCGCCTGGGGCAGGTAATTCCTACGAGCAGTACTTC. It codes for CASSSPGAGNSYEQYF.

As concerns this clonotype: The final CDR3 position lacks the conserved phenylalanine or tryptophan, pointing to a likely read error. This chain joins TRBV20-1 and TRBJ2-7; D remains unclear. This CDR3 region has 13 residues. Germline V gene data show CDR1 as DFQATT and CDR2 as SNEGSKA (reference sequence). Trimming stripped 1 base from V and 1 base from J, with 8 bases between. CDR3 amino acids: CSARVGSSYEQYL. The CDR3 DNA reads as TGCAGTGCTAGAGTGGGCAGTTCCTACGAGCAGTACCTC.